The 22 T cell receptor beta chains reported below all come from one sample, sequenced in a study of T cells expressing NK-cell markers. TCRdb re-called the 5' RACE reads, yielding one record per CDR3 amino acid sequence without DNA. The repertoire table contains some 600,000 distinct CDR3 sequences. The sample consisted of blood T cells: a sorted CD56 or NKG2C T cell subset, CD4+ or CD8+ T cells, or bulk PBMC T cells (not recorded which). The receptor set was obtained from a young man in good health.

J is TRBJ2-1 and V is TRBV2; as DNA is missing, the TRBD2 call by TCRdb cannot be tested. This CDR3 is built from 15 residues. Germline V gene data show CDR1 as SNHLY and CDR2 as FYNNEI. The CDR3 reads CASSEASGSYNEQFF.

J is TRBJ2-5 and V is TRBV29-1; TCRdb indicates TRBD1, and absent DNA this call remains unverified. CDR1 and CDR2 (germline): SQVTM, ANQGSEA. The CDR3 totals 12 residues. This CDR3 reads CSVGTGFQTQYF.

This chain uses TRBV7-8 with TRBJ1-5; no DNA is available, so the TRBD1 call from TCRdb remains unchecked. The germline V gene encodes CDR1 SGHVS and CDR2 FQNEAQ. CDR3 length: 14 amino acids. This CDR3 is CASSTDRHNQPQHF.

The V call is TRBV5-1, the J call TRBJ1-1. This CDR3 region has 15 residues. Germline V gene data show CDR1 as SGHRS and CDR2 as YFSETQ. The CDR3: CASVGLLAGNTEAFF. Variable domain in full (rest from reference TRBV5-1 and TRBJ1-1): KAGVTQTPRYLIKTRGQQVTLSCSPISGHRSVSWYQQTPGQGLQFLFEYFSETQRNKGNFPGRFSGRQFSNSRSEMNVSTLELGDSALYLCASVGLLAGNTEAFFGQGTRLTVV.

V usage is TRBV7-2 and J usage is TRBJ2-7. Germline-derived CDR1 and CDR2 are SGHTA and FQGNSA. There are 13 residues in the CDR3. CDR3 sequence: CASSSGHSKEQYF.

This sequence joins TRBV6-2 or TRBV6-3 and TRBJ2-7. Germline loops: CDR1 MNHEY, CDR2 SVGEGT. This CDR3 comprises 12 residues. This chain's CDR3 is CASSYREREQYF.

The V gene is TRBV6-2 or TRBV6-3, the J gene TRBJ2-7; TCRdb gives TRBD2 as the D gene, but with no DNA this cannot be confirmed. The CDR3 has 14 residues. Germline V gene data show CDR1 as MNHEY and CDR2 as SVGEGT. The CDR3 is CASREWTSGYEQYF.

The V gene is TRBV7-2, the J gene TRBJ2-6; the TRBD1 assignment by TCRdb is unverifiable without DNA. The CDR3 totals 14 residues. Germline CDR1 and CDR2: SGHTA and FQGNSA. This chain's CDR3 is CASTPRGGPNVLTF.

The rearrangement links TRBV18 to TRBJ2-3; TCRdb's D call, TRBD2, is unchecked because there is no DNA. The CDR3 sequence is 16 residues long. Germline lookup yields CDR1 KGHSH and CDR2 LQKENI. CDR3 region: CASSPPSGNSGRTQYF.

V usage is TRBV7-6 and J usage is TRBJ2-2; the TCRdb D gene call, TRBD2, has no DNA to confirm it. The CDR3 contains 16 residues. Looked up from germline, CDR1 is SGHVS and CDR2 is FNYEAQ. The CDR3 spells CASSFFREDLTGELFF.

CDR3: CASSWGGNYGYTF. V and J are TRBV12-3 or TRBV12-4 and TRBJ1-2. The CDR3 runs to 13 residues.

V and J are TRBV2 and TRBJ2-6; TCRdb's assignment of TRBD1 cannot be checked, as there is no DNA. The CDR3 contains 15 residues. Germline CDR1 SNHLY, CDR2 FYNNEI. The CDR3 region is CASSEGAAGANVLTF.

The V call is TRBV12-3 or TRBV12-4, the J call TRBJ2-5; without DNA, the TCRdb call of TRBD1 cannot be checked. This CDR3 is 14 amino acids long. This chain's CDR3 is CASSPRDREETQYF.

The V gene is TRBV14, the J gene TRBJ2-3. The CDR3 has 17 amino acids. Looked up from germline, CDR1 is SGHDN and CDR2 is FVKESK. This CDR3 reads CASSQDFGWLSTDTQYF.

This sequence joins TRBV20-1 and TRBJ1-1; TCRdb picks TRBD1, but there is no DNA to check that call. CDR1 is DFQATT, CDR2 SNEGSKA, per germline (reference sequence). The CDR3 is made up of 14 amino acids. CDR3 amino acids: CSAVQGAANTEAFF.

The J gene is TRBJ2-7, the V gene TRBV4-2; the TCRdb call, TRBD1, lacks DNA for checking. CDR1 LGHNA and CDR2 YNFKEQ come from the germline V gene. The CDR3 consists of 15 residues. CDR3 loop: CASSQPRQGANEQYF.

The chain has TRBV5-1 and TRBJ1-1. The length of the CDR3 is 14 residues. Germline-derived CDR1 and CDR2 are SGHRS and YFSETQ. The CDR3 here is CASSLDTKGTEAFF.

The chain uses TRBV12-5 and TRBJ2-5. This CDR3 spans 15 amino acids. CDR1 LGHNT and CDR2 FRNRAP come from the germline V gene. CDR3 sequence: CASGLTPTVGETQYF.

The chain's CDR3 is CASSLISGSKETQYF. The chain has TRBV6-5 and TRBJ2-5. This CDR3 spans 15 amino acids. Germline CDR1 and CDR2: MNHEY and SVGAGI.

The V gene is TRBV12-3 or TRBV12-4, the J gene TRBJ2-4; TCRdb calls TRBD1, which cannot be checked without DNA. The CDR3 is made up of 15 amino acids. The CDR3 protein is CASSLPGQGKNIQYF.

The CDR3 spells CATSGETGENTEAFF. This chain links TRBV15 with TRBJ1-1; TCRdb's D call of TRBD1 is untestable without DNA. Germline V CDR1 and CDR2: LNHNV, YYDKDF (reference sequence). This CDR3 spans 15 amino acids. The whole variable domain, remainder taken from reference TRBV15 and TRBJ1-1, is DAMVIQNPRYQVTQFGKPVTLSCSQTLNHNVMYWYQQKSSQAPKLLFHYYDKDFNNEADTPDNFQSRRPNTSFCFLDIRSPGLGDTAMYLCATSGETGENTEAFFGQGTRLTVV.

The rearrangement joins TRBV9 to TRBJ2-6; TCRdb selects TRBD1, and the lack of DNA leaves this call unchecked. Germline values: CDR1 SGDLS, CDR2 YYNGEE. The CDR3 contains 17 residues. The chain's CDR3 is CASSVGGAQGGANVLTF.